This note documents a single T cell receptor beta chain sequence. Its antigen is currently not known. No much larger clone exists at a distance of one base, and base qualities are not known. Cut back by 5 bases and 4 bases, the V and J ends lie 14 bases apart. The CDR3 sequence holds 15 residues, the cysteine and phenylalanine included. The entry retains the CDR3 DNA only, 45 bases that are in frame from base 1. Sequences MRHNA (CDR1) and SNTAGT (CDR2) are obtained from the germline V gene. The data are from a study of T cells in Graves' hyperthyroidism and ophthalmopathy (dated by TCRdb to between 2018 and 2020). The study in broad terms: To identify TCR V-J signatures that set the groups apart, the researchers used a discovery cohort of about a hundred patients, made up of roughly 40 with Graves' ophthalmopathy and some 56 with stable Graves' hyperthyroidism. TCR Vbeta CDR3 sequencing of 120 to 150 peripheral blood samples (over 40 ophthalmopathy, 75 or so hyperthyroidism and approximately 17 progressor patients) is reported in the paper. After sampling, hyperthyroidism patients received methimazole starting at 30 mg daily, and ophthalmopathy patients received high-dose intravenous methylprednisolone. Whether ophthalmopathy could be predicted prospectively was tested in an independent validation cohort made up of roughly 19 hyperthyroidism patients plus 17 patients who later progressed to ophthalmopathy. In six Graves' hyperthyroidism patients, the study also compared T-cell repertoires from thyroid tissue with T-cell repertoires from blood. For training and testing, the 100 or so patients in the discovery cohort were randomly divided in a 7:3 ratio.

Stable Graves' hyperthyroidism was defined as no progression to ophthalmopathy during 18 months of follow-up. Hyperthyroidism patients were newly diagnosed, had a disease duration of under 2 months, and were aged 18 to 65 years. Any patient with an uncontrolled infection, another autoimmune disease, pregnancy or lactation was excluded. Diagnoses were based on clinical symptoms, serum thyroxine and TRAb, thyroid ultrasound and orbital computed tomography. Total RNA was extracted with Trizol reagent, and quality was checked on an Agilent 2100 Bioanalyzer. General study outcomes and caveats: Blood samples also contained most of the expanded thyroid clonotypes (frequency above 0.001), which suggests that blood repertoires may reflect thyroid immune responses. Sample size was not statistically predetermined, and investigators were not blinded to group allocation. During validation, the model predicted progression to ophthalmopathy a median of about 6.3 months ahead of onset, with just under 71% sensitivity and around 72% specificity. Ophthalmopathy was separated from stable hyperthyroidism by a 13 V-J signature model, with about 86% sensitivity and 81% to 82% specificity obtained in cross-validation and 80%/75% obtained in testing.

Amplification of TCR beta CDR3 regions was carried out from RNA transcripts. A first-round RT-PCR of the TCR CDR3 used the HTBI primer set with the Qiagen OneStep RT-PCR kit. A second multiplex PCR round built the libraries, followed by size selection and purification. Paired-end sequencing of the libraries was performed with 100 bp reads on an Illumina HiSeq2000. The source study handled its data this way. SOAPnuke was used to process the raw data, removing reads that contained adapters or uncalled bases, had a mean Phred below 15, or lacked an exact match to the constant primer or identifier. COPE v1.2.5 was used to merge high-quality paired reads, and clonotypes were defined as unique nucleotide sequences. MiTCR v1.1 was used to align the clonotypes against IMGT TRBV, TRBD and TRBJ reference segments. The analysis included only V-J combinations with a frequency above 0.0001, which together covered roughly 99% of the repertoires. A TCS score was defined as the ratio of F50 (clonal expansion) to E x V (chaos), with BLOSUM62-based TCRdist applied between CDR3 peptides within each V-J. Welch's t-statistics and random forest reduced fewer than 600 V-J features to around 14, which were used in a naive Bayes classifier (R e1071). The Morisita-Horn index was used to measure how similar the thyroid and blood repertoires were. TCRdb itself trimmed the public reads at Q25 with fastp, ran MiXCR and retained productive beta chains. Identical CDR3 proteins give one entry, which carries the most common genes and DNA. Here the V and J calls rest on TCRdb's processing, not on the authors' analysis. A total of about 610,000 distinct CDR3 sequences appear in this sample, more than 45% of them only once. 7.5% to 8.5% of the sample is in the top ten clones.

The V and J genes are TRBV6-4 and TRBJ1-4, with the D gene call left open. This clonotype originated in a woman aged 18-29 years with Graves' hyperthyroidism. Sample: peripheral blood or thyroid tissue (not recorded which). The nucleotide sequence is given as TGTGCCAGCAGTTGGGTGAACGGACTTAATGAAAAACTGTTTTTT. The resulting protein is CASSWVNGLNEKLFF.